Below are 32 T cell receptor beta chains sequenced from a single sample in a study of a mutant IDH1 vaccine in newly diagnosed glioma (dated by TCRdb to the early 2020s). The library was obtained by the immunoSEQ multiplex PCR assay. TCRdb holds this immuneACCESS table with in-frame rearrangements only. Some clones are missing; in checked studies, unresolved V genes explain under half, and the rest has no known cause. This sample comprises tens of thousands of clones, approximately 80% of them detected only once. The ten largest clones take up approximately 5% of the sample. Read against the paper, the sample's time point label means: week 47, end of study. Every vaccine dose consisted of 300 ug of a 20-mer mutant IDH1 peptide in Montanide, administered subcutaneously together with topical imiquimod. These receptors lack a known antigen. The material sequenced was PBMCs, taken from a glioma patient whose treatment included an IDH1 peptide vaccine. The source is a man in his forties with glioma.

The chain uses TRBV2 and TRBJ2-7; 10 bases are shared with TRBD1. V shed 8 bases and J 5 bases; nucleotides not matched to a gene: 6. The CDR3 loop spans 13 amino acids. The V gene's germline CDR1 is SNHLY and CDR2 FYNNEI. The CDR3 sequence is CASRDRGKDEQYF. DNA for the CDR3: TGTGCCAGCCGGGACAGGGGTAAAGACGAGCAGTACTTC.

The V call is TRBV6-1, the J call TRBJ2-7; 8 bases are shared with TRBD1. The CDR3 is made up of 13 amino acids. V lost 8 bases, J lost 6 bases, and 9 bases stayed unmatched. Germline V lookup: CDR1 MNHNS, CDR2 SASEGT. The CDR3, as DNA: TGTGCCAGCGAGACAGGGGCAGGCTCCGAGCAGTACTTC. Amino acid sequence: CASETGAGSEQYF.

This clone was seen once. The genes are TRBV6-5 and TRBJ2-7; TRBD2 is a possible D gene (6 bases). The CDR3 is 16 residues long. The germline V gene has CDR1 MNHEY and CDR2 SVGAGI. The germline V and J ends were trimmed by 0 bases and 4 bases, with 16 bases remaining between them. Written as DNA, the CDR3 is TGTGCCAGCAGTTACTCGAATAGGGGAGGATCGTACGAGCAGTACTTC. Translating it yields CASSYSNRGGSYEQYF.

The chain links TRBV4-3 to TRBJ2-1; D unresolved. The CDR3 runs 16 residues. V dropped 0 bases and J dropped 0 bases, with 9 bases sitting between them. CDR1 is LGHNA and CDR2 is YSLEER in the germline V gene. The CDR3 spells CASSQEARSSYNEQFF. For the CDR3, the DNA is TGCGCCAGCAGCCAAGAAGCGCGAAGCTCCTACAATGAGCAGTTCTTC.

The rearrangement uses TRBV9 and TRBJ2-1; D gene unclear. This CDR3 comprises 13 residues. Trimming took 3 bases from V and 9 from J, leaving 13 bases between them. CDR1 is SGDLS, CDR2 YYNGEE, per germline. CDR3 coding DNA: TGTGCCAGCAGCGCCCCCTTAGTAGCTGAGCAGTTCTTC. Encoded protein: CASSAPLVAEQFF.

This clone turned up a few times. V gene TRBV7-9 combines with J gene TRBJ2-3; 7 bases agree with TRBD1. CDR1 is SEHNR, CDR2 FQNEAQ, per germline (reference sequence). The V gene end was trimmed by 1 base and the J gene end by 1 base; junction bases not matched to a gene: 5. CDR3 length equals 16 residues. The CDR3 nucleotides read TGTGCCAGCAGCTTAGGTAGAGGACAGGGCACAGATACGCAGTATTTT. This translates into CASSLGRGQGTDTQYF.

This clone has a handful of counts. V gene TRBV9 combines with J gene TRBJ2-2; TRBD1 matches 8 bases. The germline V gene encodes CDR1 SGDLS and CDR2 YYNGEE. The CDR3 loop spans 15 amino acids. V was pared by 7 bases and J by 1 base, with 6 bases of the junction left unmatched. Written as DNA, the CDR3 is TGTGCCAGCTCAGGGGGCGTCGGGAACACCGGGGAGCTGTTTTTT. This encodes CASSGGVGNTGELFF.

The J gene is TRBJ1-1, the V gene TRBV18; the match to TRBD1 covers 8 bases. V was pared by 2 bases and J by 4 bases, with 6 bases of the junction left unmatched. The CDR3 extends over 15 amino acids. Germline values: CDR1 KGHSH, CDR2 LQKENI. CDR3: CASSPRTGLGTEAFF. CDR3 nucleotides: TGTGCCAGCTCACCAAGGACAGGGTTGGGCACTGAAGCTTTCTTT.

The V gene is TRBV29-1, the J gene TRBJ2-5, with D hard to call. The germline V gene encodes CDR1 SQVTM and CDR2 ANQGSEA. This CDR3 spans 10 amino acids. Trimming pared 6 bases from V and 5 bases from J, leaving 7 bases between. This CDR3 reads CSVERETQYF. Written as DNA, the CDR3 is TGCAGCGTGGAAAGGGAGACCCAGTACTTC.

This chain links TRBV6-5 with TRBJ2-2; possible D gene TRBD2, 6 bases. This CDR3 contains 13 residues. Looked up from germline, CDR1 is MNHEY and CDR2 is SVGAGI. Trimming removed 8 bases from V and 4 bases from J, with 11 bases in between. The DNA for the CDR3 is TGTGCCAGCTCCCCCGGGAGCACCGGGGAGCTGTTTTTT. Translating gives CASSPGSTGELFF.

The gene calls are TRBV10-1 and TRBJ2-7; D is unresolved. Germline-derived CDR1 and CDR2 are WNHNN and SYGVQD (reference sequence). The CDR3 loop spans 11 amino acids. The ends were cut back, 2 bases at V and 5 bases at J, with 4 bases in the middle. CDR3 residues: CASSEGNEQYF. In DNA, the CDR3 is TGCGCCAGCAGTGAGGGTAACGAGCAGTACTTC.

The gene calls are TRBV7-9 and TRBJ2-1; 14 bases fit TRBD2. In germline, CDR1 is SEHNR, CDR2 FQNEAQ (reference sequence). The trim removed 2 bases at V and 7 bases at J, leaving 10 bases unmatched. The CDR3 is made up of 18 amino acids. This chain's CDR3 is CASSLRLAGGPEVNEQFF. The CDR3 coding sequence is TGTGCCAGCAGCTTAAGACTAGCGGGGGGGCCGGAAGTAAATGAGCAGTTCTTC.

The chain recombines TRBV30 with TRBJ1-1; tentative D call: TRBD1 (5 bases). The CDR3 is 14 amino acids. Germline V gene sequence: CDR1 GTSNPN, CDR2 SVGIG (reference sequence). Between the trimmed V and J ends, which lost 3 bases and 6 bases, there was a span of 17 bases. CDR3 sequence (DNA): TGTGCCTGGAGCGGGGGGGAACCTGTTTCTGAAGCTTTCTTT. The encoded protein is CAWSGGEPVSEAFF.

The rearrangement links TRBV30 to TRBJ2-1; TRBD1 aligns across 7 bases. This CDR3 region has 13 residues. Germline-derived CDR1 and CDR2 are GTSNPN and SVGIG (reference sequence). V was clipped by 3 bases and J by 10 bases; unmatched bases: 9. The CDR3 DNA reads TGTGCCTGGAGAAGTAGCCCCAGGGGGGAGCAGTTCTTC. Protein sequence: CAWRSSPRGEQFF. The full variable domain, completed using reference TRBV30 and TRBJ2-1, is SQTIHQWPATLVQPVGSPLSLECTVEGTSNPNLYWYRQAAGRGLQLLFYSVGIGQISSEVPQNLSASRPQDRQFILSSKKLLLSDSGFYLCAWRSSPRGEQFFGPGTRLTVL.

The CDR3 sequence: CASSEVWARLGNTIYF. For the CDR3, the DNA is TGTGCCAGCAGTGAAGTTTGGGCTAGGTTGGGAAACACCATATATTTT. This chain joins TRBV6-1 and TRBJ1-3; no definite D call. Germline values: CDR1 MNHNS, CDR2 SASEGT. V shed 1 base and J shed 4 bases, with 14 bases lying between them. The CDR3 extends over 16 amino acids.

The V and J genes are TRBV29-1 and TRBJ2-1; maybe TRBD2 (7 bases). V gave up 5 bases and J gave up 9 bases, with 17 bases separating them. The CDR3 has 13 amino acids. Germline CDR1 and CDR2: SQVTM and ANQGSEA. The CDR3 loop is CSVTVRGRGEQFF. As DNA, the CDR3 is TGCAGCGTTACGGTGAGGGGGAGGGGTGAGCAGTTCTTC.

The rearrangement links TRBV11-2 to TRBJ2-5, with D possibly matching TRBD1 (5 bases). The CDR3 has 14 amino acids. Between the trimmed V and J ends, which lost 3 bases and 5 bases, there was a span of 13 bases. Germline assignment: CDR1 SGHAT and CDR2 FQNNGV. This chain's CDR3 is CASSFRGYRETQYF. DNA of the CDR3: TGTGCCAGCAGCTTTAGGGGCTATAGGGAGACCCAGTACTTC.

The rearrangement joins TRBV7-9 to TRBJ1-3, with D unresolved. The CDR3 length is 13 residues. Per the germline V gene, CDR1 is SEHNR and CDR2 is FQNEAQ (reference sequence). V lost 5 bases and J 4 bases, leaving 9 bases between the germline ends. CDR3 region: CASSPVAGNTIYF. The CDR3 DNA follows: TGTGCCAGCAGCCCCGTCGCGGGAAACACCATATATTTT.

This clone was seen more than once but under ten times. This chain joins TRBV4-1 and TRBJ2-7; D remains unclear. This CDR3 has 17 residues. Trimming took 0 bases from V and 0 from J, leaving 15 bases between them. In germline, CDR1 is MGHRA, CDR2 YSYEKL. CDR3 sequence reads: CASSQDAQPRSSYEQYF. In DNA form, the CDR3 reads TGCGCCAGCAGCCAAGATGCCCAACCGAGGAGCTCCTACGAGCAGTACTTC.

The table lists this clone with a few counts. V gene TRBV4-3 combines with J gene TRBJ1-2; D call uncertain. The V end was cut by 5 bases, the J end by 4 bases, with 14 bases between. CDR1 and CDR2 (germline): LGHNA, YSLEER. This CDR3 is built from 14 residues. CDR3 sequence (DNA): TGCGCCAGCAGCAACCAAGACCGGTCCTATGGCTACACCTTC. Protein product: CASSNQDRSYGYTF.

This clone was seen only once. The chain employs TRBV4-3 and TRBJ2-1, with a tentative D call TRBD2 (6 bases). This CDR3 contains 16 residues. The V gene lost 4 bases and the J gene lost 2 bases, with 15 bases spanning the gap. Per the germline V gene, CDR1 is LGHNA and CDR2 is YSLEER. The CDR3 DNA reads as TGCGCCAGCAGCCGAGAAGCGGGTGGCCCCTACAATGAGCAGTTCTTC. Protein product: CASSREAGGPYNEQFF.

The chain links TRBV27 to TRBJ2-1; D gene unclear. CDR1 and CDR2 from the germline V gene are MNHEY and SMNVEV (reference sequence). V was pared by 5 bases and J by 1 base, with 9 bases between. The CDR3 has 14 residues. CDR3 DNA sequence: TGTGCCAGCAGTAATAGAGCTTCCTACAATGAGCAGTTCTTC. It is translated as CASSNRASYNEQFF.

This clone showed up just once. The same CDR3 also results from other DNA sequences found in this sample. The V and J genes are TRBV18 and TRBJ2-5; no definite D call. Germline loops: CDR1 KGHSH, CDR2 LQKENI. Trimming left V 3 bases short and J 5 bases short, with 4 bases between. The CDR3 runs to 11 residues. Here the CDR3 DNA reads TGTGCCAGCTCACCGGGCGAGACCCAGTACTTC. Its translation is CASSPGETQYF.

This chain joins TRBV6-5 and TRBJ2-2; no clear D gene. Germline CDR1 MNHEY, CDR2 SVGAGI. The CDR3 is 14 amino acids. The germline V and J ends were trimmed by 2 bases and 3 bases, with 7 bases remaining between them. The CDR3 sequence is CASSYNRDTGELFF. In DNA, the CDR3 is TGTGCCAGCAGTTACAACCGAGACACCGGGGAGCTGTTTTTT.

This chain uses TRBV7-3 with TRBJ2-2; a weak D match, TRBD2 (6 bases). Trimming shortened V by 5 bases and J by 6 bases, and 13 bases separated the two germline ends. The germline gives CDR1 SGHTA, CDR2 FQGTGA. This CDR3 has 14 residues. Here the CDR3 reads CASSIIGGAGELFF. CDR3 nucleotides: TGTGCCAGCAGCATAATAGGAGGGGCCGGGGAGCTGTTTTTT.

The chain uses TRBV28 and TRBJ1-2; 10 nucleotides match TRBD1. V was clipped by 6 bases and J by 4 bases; unmatched bases: 5. CDR3 length equals 14 residues. Germline CDR1 MDHEN, CDR2 SYDVKM. CDR3 sequence (DNA): TGTGCCAGCAGCCTCGGGGACAGGGGCTATGGCTACACCTTC. Its protein is CASSLGDRGYGYTF.

V gene TRBV5-1 combines with J gene TRBJ2-7, with 7 bases aligning to TRBD1. With V trimmed by 0 bases and J by 4 bases, 7 bases remained unmatched. Germline V lookup: CDR1 SGHRS, CDR2 YFSETQ. The CDR3 totals 15 residues. The CDR3 DNA reads TGCGCCAGCAGCTTGGCTCCGGGACAGACTTACGAGCAGTACTTC. It yields the protein CASSLAPGQTYEQYF.

This chain uses TRBV9 with TRBJ2-1, with TRBD1 as a possible D gene (6 bases). The CDR3 covers 15 residues. Trimming left V 4 bases short and J 5 bases short, with 16 bases between. The germline V gene has CDR1 SGDLS and CDR2 YYNGEE. The CDR3: CASSPGQGRNNEQFF. CDR3 in DNA: TGTGCCAGCAGCCCCGGGCAGGGGAGAAACAATGAGCAGTTCTTC.

The genes are TRBV5-1 and TRBJ2-5, with unresolved D. This CDR3 comprises 16 residues. Germline CDR1 reads SGHRS; CDR2 reads YFSETQ. V was cut by 0 bases and J by 2 bases, with 14 bases left in between. This CDR3 is CASSLADRMGQETQYF. CDR3 DNA sequence: TGCGCCAGCAGCTTGGCCGATAGGATGGGTCAAGAGACCCAGTACTTC.

The chain employs TRBV2 and TRBJ1-5; a weak D match, TRBD1 (6 bases). V lost 6 bases and J 4 bases, leaving 16 bases between the germline ends. This CDR3 has 15 residues. The germline V gene has CDR1 SNHLY and CDR2 FYNNEI. The CDR3 is CASRDRGAMNQPQHF. CDR3 DNA: TGTGCCAGCAGGGACCGGGGGGCCATGAATCAGCCCCAGCATTTT. Full variable domain (outside the CDR3, taken from reference TRBV2 and TRBJ1-5): EPEVTQTPSHQVTQMGQEVILRCVPISNHLYFYWYRQILGQKVEFLVSFYNNEISEKSEIFDDQFSVERPDGSNFTLKIRSTKLEDSAMYFCASRDRGAMNQPQHFGDGTRLSIL.

In nucleotides, the CDR3 is TGTGCCAGCAGCGTAGCCGAGATTTCCACCGGGGAGCTGTTTTTT. This translates into CASSVAEISTGELFF. V usage is TRBV9 and J usage is TRBJ2-2; D unclear. The CDR3 consists of 15 residues. V was trimmed by 0 bases and J by 4 bases, leaving 10 bases between them. Germline assignment: CDR1 SGDLS and CDR2 YYNGEE.

V usage is TRBV5-4 and J usage is TRBJ1-2; maybe TRBD1 (5 bases). Trimming shortened V by 0 bases and J by 3 bases, and 12 bases separated the two germline ends. Germline V gives CDR1 SGHNT, CDR2 YYREEE (reference sequence). This CDR3 has 15 amino acids. The CDR3 is CASSLGSGRDYGYTF. The CDR3 nucleotides read TGTGCCAGCAGCTTGGGGTCAGGGAGGGACTATGGCTACACCTTC.